This TCR beta chain was recorded in a study of radiotherapy plus CTLA-4 blockade in lung cancer. Study results and limitations: Clones derived from tumor TCRs expanded in blood after radiotherapy plus ipilimumab.

CDR3 length equals 15 residues. Trimming took off 3 bases at V and 5 bases at J, with 14 bases between the two ends. The germline V gene encodes CDR1 KGHSH and CDR2 LQKENI. Focal radiation plus CTLA-4 blockade with ipilimumab was administered to patients who had chemo-refractory metastatic non-small-cell lung cancer. The assay was immunoSEQ multiplex PCR, and TCRdb's table has in-frame clones only and misses some. The data hold 45,000 or so clones, with 65% to 85% observed a single time. Notes on this clone: Its antigen remains unidentified.

The TCR originated in a human donor with non-small cell lung cancer who had stable disease on radiotherapy plus ipilimumab. The chain carries TRBV18 and TRBJ2-1; D might be TRBD2 (5 bases). Material: peripheral blood, obtained from a patient treated with radiotherapy plus ipilimumab. CDR3 sequence reads: CASSPRGIPNNEQFF. CDR3 DNA sequence: TGTGCCAGCTCACCCCGGGGAATTCCGAACAATGAGCAGTTCTTC. The full variable domain, completed using reference TRBV18 and TRBJ2-1, is NAGVMQNPRHLVRRRGQEARLRCSPMKGHSHVYWYRQLPEEGLKFMVYLQKENIIDESGMPKERFSAEFPKEGPSILRIQQVVRGDSAAYFCASSPRGIPNNEQFFGPGTRLTVL.